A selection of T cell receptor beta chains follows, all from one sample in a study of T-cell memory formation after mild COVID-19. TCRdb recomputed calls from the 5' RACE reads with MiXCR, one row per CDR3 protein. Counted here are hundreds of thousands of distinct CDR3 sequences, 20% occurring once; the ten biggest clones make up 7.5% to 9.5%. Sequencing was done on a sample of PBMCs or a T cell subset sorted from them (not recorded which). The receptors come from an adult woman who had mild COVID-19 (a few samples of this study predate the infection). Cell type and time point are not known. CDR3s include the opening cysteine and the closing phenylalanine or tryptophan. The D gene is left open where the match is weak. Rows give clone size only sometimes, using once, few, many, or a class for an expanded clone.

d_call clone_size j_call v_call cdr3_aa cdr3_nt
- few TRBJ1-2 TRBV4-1 CASSPEDRSDVYGYTF TGCGCCAGCAGCCCCGAAGACAGATCCGATGTTTATGGCTACACCTTC
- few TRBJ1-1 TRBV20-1 CSAREGARFTEAFF TGCAGTGCTAGAGAGGGGGCAAGGTTTACTGAAGCTTTCTTT
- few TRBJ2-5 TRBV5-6 CASSLATGIPLQETQYF TGTGCCAGCAGCTTGGCGACAGGAATACCTCTCCAAGAGACCCAGTACTTC
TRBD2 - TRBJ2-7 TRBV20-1 CSATAGGAYEQYF TGCAGTGCCACAGCGGGAGGGGCCTACGAGCAGTACTTC
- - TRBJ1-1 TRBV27 CASSYGLTSRAFF TGTGCCAGCAGTTATGGGCTTACCTCCAGAGCTTTCTTT
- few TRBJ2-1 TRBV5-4 CASSFGRNEQFF TGTGCCAGCAGCTTTGGTCGCAATGAGCAGTTCTTC
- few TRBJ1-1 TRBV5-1 CASSLGPLSTEAFF TGCGCCAGCAGCTTGGGTCCTCTGAGCACTGAAGCTTTCTTT
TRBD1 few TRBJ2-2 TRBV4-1 CASSPTGALANTGELFF TGCGCCAGCAGCCCGACAGGGGCTCTCGCGAACACCGGGGAGCTGTTTTTT
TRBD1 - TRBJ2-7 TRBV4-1 CASSRGTGGSYEQYF TGCGCCAGCAGCCGAGGGACAGGGGGCTCCTACGAGCAGTACTTC
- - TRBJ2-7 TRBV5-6 CASSRGRTLYEQYF TGTGCCAGCAGCCGCGGACGTACCCTCTACGAGCAGTACTTC
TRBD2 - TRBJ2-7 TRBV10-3 CAISDPFGGLPYEQYF TGTGCCATCAGTGACCCCTTCGGGGGGTTACCCTACGAGCAGTACTTC
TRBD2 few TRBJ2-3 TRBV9 CASSVTSGADTQYF TGTGCCAGCAGCGTGACTAGCGGGGCAGATACGCAGTATTTT
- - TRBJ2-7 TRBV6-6 CASSYSIGTGYEQYF TGTGCCAGCAGTTACTCGATAGGGACCGGTTACGAGCAGTACTTC
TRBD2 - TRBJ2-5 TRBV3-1 CASSQSRGGQETQYF TGTGCCAGCAGCCAGTCGCGGGGGGGGCAAGAGACCCAGTACTTC
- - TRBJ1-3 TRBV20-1 CSARVLGYGNTIYF TGCAGTGCTAGAGTTTTGGGGTATGGAAACACCATATATTTT
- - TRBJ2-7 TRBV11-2 CASSSPLSEQYF TGTGCCAGCAGCTCCCCCCTCTCCGAGCAGTACTTC
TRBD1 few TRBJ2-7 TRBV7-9 CASSLGPGGVRSYEQYF TGTGCCAGCAGCTTAGGCCCAGGGGGCGTTCGTTCCTACGAGCAGTACTTC
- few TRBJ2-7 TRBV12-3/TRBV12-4 CASSFRQGTYEQYF TGTGCCAGCAGTTTTCGGCAGGGGACCTACGAGCAGTACTTC
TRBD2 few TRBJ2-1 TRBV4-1 CASSQAGLAGPYNEQFF TGCGCCAGCAGCCAAGCCGGACTAGCGGGGCCTTACAATGAGCAGTTCTTC
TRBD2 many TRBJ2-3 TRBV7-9 CASSLLTGGSTDTQYF TGTGCCAGCAGCCTTCTCACGGGGGGAAGCACAGATACGCAGTATTTT
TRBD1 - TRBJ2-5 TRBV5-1 CASSSGQGAGETQYF TGCGCCAGCAGCAGCGGACAGGGGGCGGGTGAGACCCAGTACTTC
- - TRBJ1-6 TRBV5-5 CASSLEWTNNSPLHF TGTGCCAGCAGCTTGGAATGGACAAATAATTCACCCCTCCACTTT
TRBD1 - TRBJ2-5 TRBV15 CATSREGGPGQETQYF TGTGCCACCAGCAGAGAAGGGGGCCCCGGCCAAGAGACCCAGTACTTC
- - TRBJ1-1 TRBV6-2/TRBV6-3 CASSFPTEVNTEAFF TGTGCCAGCAGTTTCCCAACAGAGGTGAACACTGAAGCTTTCTTT
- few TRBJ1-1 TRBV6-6 CASRIGGGTEAFF TGTGCCAGCAGGATAGGGGGAGGCACTGAAGCTTTCTTT
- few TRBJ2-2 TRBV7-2 CASSLAGQIGELFF TGTGCCAGCAGCTTAGCCGGACAAATCGGGGAGCTGTTTTTT
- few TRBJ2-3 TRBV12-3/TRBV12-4 CASSLKVTDTQYF TGTGCCAGCAGTTTAAAGGTGACAGATACGCAGTATTTT
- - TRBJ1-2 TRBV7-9 CASSLAGMDGYTF TGTGCCAGCAGCTTAGCAGGGATGGATGGCTACACCTTC
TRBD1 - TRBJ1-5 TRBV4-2 CASSQGQGARQPQHF TGTGCCAGCAGCCAGGGACAGGGGGCAAGGCAGCCCCAGCATTTT
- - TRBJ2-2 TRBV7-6 CASSPLGGAGTGELFF TGTGCCAGCAGTCCCTTGGGGGGCGCGGGGACCGGGGAGCTGTTTTTT
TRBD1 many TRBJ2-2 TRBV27 CASSLSGTGYGELFF TGTGCCAGCAGTTTGTCCGGGACAGGGTACGGGGAGCTGTTTTTT
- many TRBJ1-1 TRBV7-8 CASSLVGSEAFF TGTGCCAGCAGCTTAGTCGGTTCTGAAGCTTTCTTT
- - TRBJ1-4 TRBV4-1 CASSQGDQVEKLFF TGCGCCAGCAGCCAAGGGGATCAGGTTGAAAAACTGTTTTTT
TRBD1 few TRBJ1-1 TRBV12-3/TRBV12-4 CASSPTGGASEAFF TGTGCCAGCAGTCCGACAGGGGGCGCGTCTGAAGCTTTCTTT
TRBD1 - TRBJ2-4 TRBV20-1 CSASGDRGIAKNIQYF TGCAGTGCTAGTGGGGACAGGGGAATAGCCAAAAACATTCAGTACTTC
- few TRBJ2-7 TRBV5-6 CASSQTPGSGYEQYF TGTGCCAGCAGTCAGACTCCGGGGTCCGGCTACGAGCAGTACTTC
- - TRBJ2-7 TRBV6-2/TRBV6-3 CASSYSTGPSYEQYF TGTGCCAGCAGTTACTCTACTGGACCTTCCTACGAGCAGTACTTC
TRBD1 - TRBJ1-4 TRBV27 CASSLSQGARYNEKLFF TGTGCCAGCAGTTTATCCCAGGGGGCGAGATATAATGAAAAACTGTTTTTT
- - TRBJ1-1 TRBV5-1 CASSSRGKLNTEAFF TGCGCCAGCAGCTCTAGGGGAAAACTAAACACTGAAGCTTTCTTT
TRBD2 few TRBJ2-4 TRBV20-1 CSAINRAGAINIQYF TGCAGTGCTATAAACCGAGCGGGAGCGATAAACATTCAGTACTTC
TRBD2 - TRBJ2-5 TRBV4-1 CASSRLPASGVQETQYF TGCGCCAGCAGCCGCCTACCCGCTAGCGGGGTTCAAGAGACCCAGTACTTC
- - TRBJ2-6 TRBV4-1 CASSQPRSGANVLTF TGCGCCAGCAGCCAACCCCGTTCTGGGGCCAACGTCCTGACTTTC